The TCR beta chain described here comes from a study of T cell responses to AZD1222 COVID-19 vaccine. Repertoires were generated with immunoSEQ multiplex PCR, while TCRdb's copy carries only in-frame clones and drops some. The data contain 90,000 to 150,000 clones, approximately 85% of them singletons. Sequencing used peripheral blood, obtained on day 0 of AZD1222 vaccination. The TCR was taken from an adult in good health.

The CDR3 protein is CASSQYSGGSYNEQFF. DNA for the CDR3: TGCGCCAGCAGCCAGTATAGCGGGGGCTCCTACAATGAGCAGTTCTTC. The V call is TRBV4-3, the J call TRBJ2-1, with 9 bases matching TRBD2. V lost 3 bases and J lost 0; bases outside the gene matches: 3. The CDR3 contains 16 residues. CDR1 and CDR2 (germline): LGHNA, YSLEER.